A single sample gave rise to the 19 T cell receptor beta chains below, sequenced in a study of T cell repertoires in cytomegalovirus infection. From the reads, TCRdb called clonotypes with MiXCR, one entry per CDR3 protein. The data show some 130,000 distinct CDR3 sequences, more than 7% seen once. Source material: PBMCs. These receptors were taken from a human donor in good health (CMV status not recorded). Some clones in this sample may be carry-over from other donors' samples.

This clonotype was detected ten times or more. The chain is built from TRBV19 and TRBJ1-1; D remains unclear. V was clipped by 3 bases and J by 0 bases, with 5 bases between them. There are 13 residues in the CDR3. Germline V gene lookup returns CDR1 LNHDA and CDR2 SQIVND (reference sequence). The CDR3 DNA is TGTGCCAGTAGTATCGCCATGAACACTGAAGCTTTCTTT. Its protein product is CASSIAMNTEAFF. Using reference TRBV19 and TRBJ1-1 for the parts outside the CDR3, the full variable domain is DGGITQSPKYLFRKEGQNVTLSCEQNLNHDAMYWYRQDPGQGLRLIYYSQIVNDFQKGDIAEGYSVSREKKESFPLTVTSAQKNPTAFYLCASSIAMNTEAFFGQGTRLTVV.

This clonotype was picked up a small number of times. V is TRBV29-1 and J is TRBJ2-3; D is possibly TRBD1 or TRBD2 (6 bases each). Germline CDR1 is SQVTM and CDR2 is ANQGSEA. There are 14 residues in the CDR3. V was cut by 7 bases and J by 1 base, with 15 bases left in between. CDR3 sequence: CSASTGAGTDTQYF. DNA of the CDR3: TGCAGCGCCTCGACGGGGGCCGGCACAGATACGCAGTATTTT.

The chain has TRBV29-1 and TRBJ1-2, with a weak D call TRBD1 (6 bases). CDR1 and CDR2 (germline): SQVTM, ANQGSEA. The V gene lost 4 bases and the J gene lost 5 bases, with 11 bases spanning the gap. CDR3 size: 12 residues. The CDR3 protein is CSVVQGQYGYTF. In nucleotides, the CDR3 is TGCAGCGTTGTCCAGGGACAATATGGCTACACCTTC.

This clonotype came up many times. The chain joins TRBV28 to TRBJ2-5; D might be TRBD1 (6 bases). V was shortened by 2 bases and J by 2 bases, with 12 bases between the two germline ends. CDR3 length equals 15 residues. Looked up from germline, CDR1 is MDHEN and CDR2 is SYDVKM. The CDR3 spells CASSLARTVQETQYF. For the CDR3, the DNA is TGTGCCAGCAGTTTAGCAAGGACAGTTCAAGAGACCCAGTACTTC.

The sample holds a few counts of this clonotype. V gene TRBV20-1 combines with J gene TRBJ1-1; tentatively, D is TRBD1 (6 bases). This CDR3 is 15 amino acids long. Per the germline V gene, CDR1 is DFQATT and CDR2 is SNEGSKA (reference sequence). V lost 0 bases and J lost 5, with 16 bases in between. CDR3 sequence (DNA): TGCAGTGCTAGAGATCCTAGGGGGAAGGGGACTGAAGCTTTCTTT. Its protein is CSARDPRGKGTEAFF.

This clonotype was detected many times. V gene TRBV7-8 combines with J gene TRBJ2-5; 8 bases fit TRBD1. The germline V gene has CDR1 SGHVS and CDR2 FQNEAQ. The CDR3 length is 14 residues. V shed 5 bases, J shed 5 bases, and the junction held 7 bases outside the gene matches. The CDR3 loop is CASSKSDRGETQYF. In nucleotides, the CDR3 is TGTGCCAGCAGCAAGTCAGACAGGGGTGAGACCCAGTACTTC.

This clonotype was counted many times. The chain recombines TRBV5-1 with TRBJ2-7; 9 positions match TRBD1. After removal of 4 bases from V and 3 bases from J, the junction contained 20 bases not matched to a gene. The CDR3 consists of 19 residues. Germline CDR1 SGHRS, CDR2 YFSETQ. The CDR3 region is CASSKAGTGLERIIYEQYF. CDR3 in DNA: TGCGCCAGCAGCAAAGCCGGGACAGGGTTAGAAAGGATCATCTACGAGCAGTACTTC.

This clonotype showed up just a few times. This CDR3 is CAISADHYEQYF. DNA of the CDR3: TGTGCCATCAGCGCGGATCATTACGAGCAGTACTTC. The gene calls are TRBV10-3 and TRBJ2-7; D remains unclear. This CDR3 is 12 amino acids long. Trimming cost V 6 bases and J 4 bases, with 10 bases left between them. Looked up from germline, CDR1 is ENHRY and CDR2 is SYGVKD.

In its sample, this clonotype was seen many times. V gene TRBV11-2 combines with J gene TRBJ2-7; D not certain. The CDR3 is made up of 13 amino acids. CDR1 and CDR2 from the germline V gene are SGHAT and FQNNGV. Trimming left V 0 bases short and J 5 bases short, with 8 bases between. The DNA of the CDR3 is TGTGCCAGCAGCTTAGAGCCTGAGAACGAGCAGTACTTC. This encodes CASSLEPENEQYF.

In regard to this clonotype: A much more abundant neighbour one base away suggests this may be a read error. Written as DNA, the CDR3 is TGTGCCAGCAGTAAGGGGATGAACACTGATGCTTTCTTT. This codes for CASSKGMNTDAFF. The gene calls are TRBV9 and TRBJ1-1; D might be TRBD1 (5 bases). Germline loops: CDR1 SGDLS, CDR2 YYNGEE. CDR3 length: 13 residues.

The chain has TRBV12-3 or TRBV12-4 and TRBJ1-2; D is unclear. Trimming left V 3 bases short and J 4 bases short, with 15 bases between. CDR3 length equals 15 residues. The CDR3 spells CASSFLIGLGYGYTF. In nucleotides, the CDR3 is TGTGCCAGCAGTTTCCTTATCGGCCTCGGCTATGGCTACACCTTC.

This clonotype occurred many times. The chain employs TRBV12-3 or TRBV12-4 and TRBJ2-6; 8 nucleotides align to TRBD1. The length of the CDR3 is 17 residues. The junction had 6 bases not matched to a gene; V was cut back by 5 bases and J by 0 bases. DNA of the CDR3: TGTGCCAGCAGTCCCGGACAGGGCCACTCTGGGGCCAACGTCCTGACTTTC. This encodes CASSPGQGHSGANVLTF.

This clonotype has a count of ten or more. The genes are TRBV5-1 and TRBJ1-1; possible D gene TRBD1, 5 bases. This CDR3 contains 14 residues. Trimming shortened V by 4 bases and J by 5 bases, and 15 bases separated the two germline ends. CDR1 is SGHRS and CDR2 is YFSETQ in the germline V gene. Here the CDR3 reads CASSRDLGDTEAFF. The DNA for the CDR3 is TGCGCCAGCAGCAGGGACCTAGGAGATACTGAAGCTTTCTTT. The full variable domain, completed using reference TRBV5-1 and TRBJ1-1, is KAGVTQTPRYLIKTRGQQVTLSCSPISGHRSVSWYQQTPGQGLQFLFEYFSETQRNKGNFPGRFSGRQFSNSRSEMNVSTLELGDSALYLCASSRDLGDTEAFFGQGTRLTVV.

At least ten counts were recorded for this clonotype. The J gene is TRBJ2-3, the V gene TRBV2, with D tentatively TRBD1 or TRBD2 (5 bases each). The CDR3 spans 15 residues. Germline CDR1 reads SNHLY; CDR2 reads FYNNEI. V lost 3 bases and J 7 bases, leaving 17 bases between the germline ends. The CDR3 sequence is CASSETRGVGNTQYF. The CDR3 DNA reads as TGTGCCAGCAGTGAGACCCGAGGGGTGGGAAATACGCAGTATTTT. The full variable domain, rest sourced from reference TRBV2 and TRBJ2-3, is EPEVTQTPSHQVTQMGQEVILRCVPISNHLYFYWYRQILGQKVEFLVSFYNNEISEKSEIFDDQFSVERPDGSNFTLKIRSTKLEDSAMYFCASSETRGVGNTQYFGPGTRLTVL.

Here the CDR3 DNA reads TGCAGCGTTCGGGACAGCGGATTACGGGGGCAGTACTTC. This gives the protein CSVRDSGLRGQYF. The chain carries TRBV29-1 and TRBJ2-7; TRBD1 agrees at 7 bases. This CDR3 has 13 amino acids. The V gene end was trimmed by 5 bases and the J gene end by 9 bases; junction bases not matched to a gene: 13. Germline CDR1 reads SQVTM; CDR2 reads ANQGSEA.

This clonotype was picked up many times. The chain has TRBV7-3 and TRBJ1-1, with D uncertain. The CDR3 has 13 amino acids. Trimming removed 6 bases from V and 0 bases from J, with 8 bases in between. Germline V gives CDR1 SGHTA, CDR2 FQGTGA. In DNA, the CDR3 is TGTGCCAGCAGTCTACAGATGAACACTGAAGCTTTCTTT. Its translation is CASSLQMNTEAFF.

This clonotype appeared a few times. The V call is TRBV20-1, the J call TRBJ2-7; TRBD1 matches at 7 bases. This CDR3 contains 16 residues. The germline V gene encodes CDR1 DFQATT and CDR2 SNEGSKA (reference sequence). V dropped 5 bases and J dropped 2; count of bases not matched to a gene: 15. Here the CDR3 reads CSASPNKRTGTYEQYF. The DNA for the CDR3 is TGCAGTGCTTCCCCAAACAAAAGGACAGGAACCTACGAGCAGTACTTC.

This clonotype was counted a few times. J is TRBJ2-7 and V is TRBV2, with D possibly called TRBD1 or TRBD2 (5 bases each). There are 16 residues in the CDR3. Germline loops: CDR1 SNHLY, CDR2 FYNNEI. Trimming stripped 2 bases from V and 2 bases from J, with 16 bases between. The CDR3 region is CASSERGADWTYEQYF. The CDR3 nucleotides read TGTGCCAGCAGTGAAAGAGGGGCAGATTGGACCTACGAGCAGTACTTC.

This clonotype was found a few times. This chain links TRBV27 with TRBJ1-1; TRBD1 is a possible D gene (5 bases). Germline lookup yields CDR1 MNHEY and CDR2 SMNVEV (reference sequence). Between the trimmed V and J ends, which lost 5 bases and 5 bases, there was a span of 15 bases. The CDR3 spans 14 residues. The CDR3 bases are TGTGCCAGCAGTCCCCCCGGGGGAGGGACTGAAGCTTTCTTT. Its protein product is CASSPPGGGTEAFF.